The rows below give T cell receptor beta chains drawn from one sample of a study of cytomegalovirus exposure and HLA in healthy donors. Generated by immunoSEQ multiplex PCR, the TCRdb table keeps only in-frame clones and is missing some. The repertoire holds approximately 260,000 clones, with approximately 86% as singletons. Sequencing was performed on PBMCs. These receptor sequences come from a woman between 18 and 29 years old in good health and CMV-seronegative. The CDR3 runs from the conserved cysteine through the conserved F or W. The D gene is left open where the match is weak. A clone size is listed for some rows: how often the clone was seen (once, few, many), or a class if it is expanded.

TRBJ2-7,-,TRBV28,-,TGTGCCAGCAGTTTTCCGAAGTTAAGGTTGCGGTACGAGCAGTACTTC,CASSFPKLRLRYEQYF
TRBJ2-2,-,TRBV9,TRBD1,TGTGCCAGCAGCGTACCCGAACAGGGGGCGGACACCGGGGAGCTGTTTTTT,CASSVPEQGADTGELFF
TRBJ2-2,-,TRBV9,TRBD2,TGTGCCAGCAGCGTAGTCCCTAGCGGGAGGGCGAACACCGGGGAGCTGTTTTTT,CASSVVPSGRANTGELFF
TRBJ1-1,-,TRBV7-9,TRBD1,TGTGCCAGCAGCTCGACAGGGGACCCTGAAGCTTTCTTT,CASSSTGDPEAFF
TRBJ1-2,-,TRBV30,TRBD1,TGTGCCTGGAGTAGTGGACAGGGGGAAGGAAATGGCTACACCTTC,CAWSSGQGEGNGYTF
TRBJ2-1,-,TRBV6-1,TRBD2,TGTGCCAGCAGTGGGCTAGCGGGAGGGCCTATCGCCTACAATGAGCAGTTCTTC,CASSGLAGGPIAYNEQFF
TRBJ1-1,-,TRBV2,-,TGTGCCAGCTCTAATCAAGGCACCGGCGGAGCTTTCTTT,CASSNQGTGGAFF
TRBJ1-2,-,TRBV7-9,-,TGTGCCAGCAGCTTCACAGGGAGTTTTTATGGCTACACCTTC,CASSFTGSFYGYTF
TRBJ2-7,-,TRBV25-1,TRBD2,TGTGCCAGCCTGGGACTAGCGGGATTCGAGCAGTACTTC,CASLGLAGFEQYF
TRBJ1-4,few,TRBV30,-,TGTGCCTGGAGTGTACAAGCAGGGGCAAACGAAAAACTGTTTTTT,CAWSVQAGANEKLFF
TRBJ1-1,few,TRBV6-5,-,TGTGCCAGCAGAGGGACACTGAACACTGAAGCTTTCTTT,CASRGTLNTEAFF
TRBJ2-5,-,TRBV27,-,TGTGCCAGCAGTCGGAGGCGGTTGATGGAGCAAGAGACCCAGTACTTC,CASSRRRLMEQETQYF
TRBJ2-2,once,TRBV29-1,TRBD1,TGCAGCTTCCTGGCGACAGGGAGCACCGGGGAGCTGTTTTTT,CSFLATGSTGELFF